A selection of T cell receptor beta chains follows, all from one sample in a study of technical replicates of blood from a handful of donors. Libraries were prepared by immunoSEQ multiplex PCR; TCRdb keeps only in-frame clonotypes and omits some of them. Among around 85,000 clones, around 94% were seen once, and the ten largest hold about 0.26%. Sequenced sample: T cells isolated from PBMCs. Source of these receptors: a human donor in good health. The CDR3 runs from the conserved cysteine through the conserved F or W. A D gene is named only where the DNA matches it firmly. Clone size is stated in some rows and not others, as once, few, many or a class when expanded.

TRBJ2-1,TRBV2,-,TRBD2,TGTGCCATCCTGAAACGTCGGCCGGGACTAGCGGGAGGCCCGGAGTTCAATGAGCAGTTCTTC,CAILKRRPGLAGGPEFNEQFF
TRBJ1-1,TRBV28,-,-,TGTGCCAGCAGTTCAACAGGGCCCACTGAAGCTTTCTTT,CASSSTGPTEAFF
TRBJ2-5,TRBV30,-,TRBD2,TGTGCCTGGAAGGGACTAGCGGGGGATCAAGAGACCCAGTACTTC,CAWKGLAGDQETQYF
TRBJ2-6,TRBV30,-,TRBD2,TGTGCCTGGAGCCGGGGGGGAGCAAGTGGGGCCAACGTCCTGACTTTC,CAWSRGGASGANVLTF
TRBJ1-6,TRBV13,-,-,TGTGCCAGCAGCTTAGGGCGAAATTCACCCCTCCACTTT,CASSLGRNSPLHF
TRBJ2-1,TRBV2,-,-,TGTGCCAGCAGTGATCCAGAGGGAATCAATGAGCAGTTCTTC,CASSDPEGINEQFF
TRBJ1-4,TRBV29-1,-,-,TGCAGCGTCCAAAAGGGGTTAACTAATGAAAAACTGTTTTTT,CSVQKGLTNEKLFF
TRBJ2-3,TRBV4-1,-,-,TGCGCCAGCAGCACCCACCAGGGAAGGACAGATACGCAGTATTTT,CASSTHQGRTDTQYF
TRBJ2-1,TRBV27,-,TRBD2,TGTGCCAGCAGTCTCGGGACTAGCGGGACCCCTTACAATGAGCAGTTCTTC,CASSLGTSGTPYNEQFF
TRBJ2-1,TRBV29-1,-,TRBD2,TGCAGCGTTGGGACTAGCGGGGGCAGTGAGCAGTTCTTC,CSVGTSGGSEQFF
TRBJ1-4,TRBV7-9,-,-,TGTGCCACGCAGGGGTTGGCTGAAAAACTGTTTTTT,CATQGLAEKLFF
TRBJ2-3,TRBV28,-,-,TGTGCCAGCAGTTTTGGCAGGGTTCACCCAGATACGCAGTATTTT,CASSFGRVHPDTQYF
TRBJ1-1,TRBV2,few,-,TGTGCCACCATAGAGATGAACACTGAAGCTTTCTTT,CATIEMNTEAFF
TRBJ2-2,TRBV28,-,TRBD1,TGTGCCAGCAGTTTTGAATTGTGGGACAGGAACACCGGGGAGCTGTTTTTT,CASSFELWDRNTGELFF
TRBJ1-4,TRBV4-2,-,TRBD1,TGTGCCAGCAGCCCAGGACAGGGGAATGAAAAACTGTTTTTT,CASSPGQGNEKLFF
TRBJ2-2,TRBV7-6,once,-,TGTGCCAGCAGCCCGCCCCCTTCGGGAGAACTGCACGGGGAGCTGTTTTTT,CASSPPPSGELHGELFF
TRBJ2-1,TRBV2,-,TRBD2,TGTGCCAGCAGGGGACTAGCGGGGGGCAATGAGCAGTTCTTC,CASRGLAGGNEQFF
TRBJ1-1,TRBV9,-,TRBD1,TGTGCCAGCAGCGACAGGGGCGGTGTGGGGACTGAAGCTTTCTTT,CASSDRGGVGTEAFF
TRBJ2-7,TRBV5-6,-,TRBD2,TGTGCCAGCAGCTTGGTACGTAGCGGGAGAGGCGAGCAGTACTTC,CASSLVRSGRGEQYF
TRBJ2-7,TRBV5-1,-,TRBD2,TGCGCCAGCAGCTTGGATCCGGGAGGGCCTTACGAGCAGTACTTC,CASSLDPGGPYEQYF
TRBJ2-5,TRBV4-1,-,TRBD2,TGCGCCAGCAGGCCCCCCGGGACTAGCGGGATAGAGACCCAGTACTTC,CASRPPGTSGIETQYF
TRBJ2-3,TRBV30,-,TRBD2,TGTGCCTGGAGAGCGGGGGGAACAGATACGCAGTATTTT,CAWRAGGTDTQYF
TRBJ2-7,TRBV19,-,TRBD1,TGTGCCACGGCCCCAGGGGGCGAGACCCCCTTCTACGAGCAGTACTTC,CATAPGGETPFYEQYF
TRBJ2-1,TRBV19,once,-,TGTGCCAGTAGTTCGATTAGCGGAAGCTCCTACAATGAGCAGTTCTTC,CASSSISGSSYNEQFF
TRBJ2-5,TRBV7-2,once,-,TGTGCCAGCAGCCCCTTAAAAGAGACCCAGTACTTC,CASSPLKETQYF
TRBJ2-1,TRBV19,-,TRBD1,TGTGCCAGTAGTATCTTCGGACAGGGGGATGATGAGCAGTTCTTC,CASSIFGQGDDEQFF
TRBJ1-6,TRBV5-1,-,-,TGCGCCAGCAGCGTCGAGGCCTCGGAAAATAATTCACCCCTCCACTTT,CASSVEASENNSPLHF
TRBJ2-7,TRBV27,-,TRBD2,TGTGCCAGCAGCCTAGCGGGCGCTTACGAGCAGTACTTC,CASSLAGAYEQYF
TRBJ1-1,TRBV18,few,-,TGTGCCAGCTCACCGAGCGACGGGACTGAAGCTTTCTTT,CASSPSDGTEAFF
TRBJ2-7,TRBV5-4,once,TRBD1,TGTGCCAGCAGCCTGGGGACAGGGTCGGCCTACGAGCAGTACTTC,CASSLGTGSAYEQYF
TRBJ1-4,TRBV5-1,-,-,TGCGCCAGCAGCATCCTGGGTGGGCTCAATGAAAAACTGTTTTTT,CASSILGGLNEKLFF
TRBJ2-7,TRBV9,-,TRBD1,TGTGCCAGCGGGCGGACAGGATCCTACGAGCAGTACTTC,CASGRTGSYEQYF
TRBJ2-1,TRBV6-6,-,TRBD1,TGTGCCAGCAGTAGGGACAGCTCCTACAATGAGCAGTTCTTC,CASSRDSSYNEQFF
TRBJ1-1,TRBV9,-,-,TGTGCCAGCAGCATGCAGTCAGGGAACACTGAAGCTTTCTTT,CASSMQSGNTEAFF
TRBJ2-7,TRBV7-9,-,-,TGTGCCAGCAGCCCCCGCAGGAAGCAGAGCTCCTACGAGCAGTACTTC,CASSPRRKQSSYEQYF
TRBJ2-7,TRBV11-2,-,TRBD2,TGTGCCAGCAGCTCCTATAGCGGGGGCGGCTACGAGCAGTACTTC,CASSSYSGGGYEQYF
TRBJ1-2,TRBV19,-,TRBD1,TGTGCCAGTAGTACCCTCCGGGACAGGGATATGGGTTACACCTTC,CASSTLRDRDMGYTF
TRBJ1-2,TRBV9,-,TRBD1,TGTGCCAGCAGCGGAACAGGGGCGACCCTCTATGGCTACACCTTC,CASSGTGATLYGYTF
TRBJ1-3,TRBV9,-,TRBD1,TGTGCCAGCAGCGATGACAGGGCCTCTGGAAACACCATATATTTT,CASSDDRASGNTIYF
TRBJ2-4,TRBV5-1,-,TRBD2,TGCGCCAGCAGCTTGTTCGTCCTCTCAGCGGGAGCAAACATTCAGTACTTC,CASSLFVLSAGANIQYF
TRBJ2-5,TRBV5-1,-,-,TGCGCCAGCAGCTTGGCCGGACTTGGTGAGACCCAGTACTTC,CASSLAGLGETQYF
TRBJ2-7,TRBV5-1,once,TRBD1,TGCGCCAGCAGCTTACCGGGACAGGGGGACTACGAGCAGTACTTC,CASSLPGQGDYEQYF
TRBJ1-6,TRBV5-4,once,TRBD1,TGTGCCAGCAGCCAGGGGGATTCACCCCTCCACTTT,CASSQGDSPLHF
TRBJ2-7,TRBV10-3,-,TRBD2,TGTGCCATCAGCGTGGGACTAGCGGGCTCCTACGAGCAGTACTTC,CAISVGLAGSYEQYF
TRBJ2-7,TRBV5-4,-,TRBD1,TGTGCCAGCAGCACCGACAGGGGGGCTTACGAGCAGTACTTC,CASSTDRGAYEQYF
TRBJ1-1,TRBV6-1,-,TRBD1,TGTGCCAGCATGACAGGGGTGAACACTGAAGCTTTCTTT,CASMTGVNTEAFF
TRBJ2-1,TRBV5-1,-,-,TGCGCCAGCAGCCCGGCATGGGGCGAATACAGCTCCTACAATGAGCAGTTCTTC,CASSPAWGEYSSYNEQFF
TRBJ2-3,TRBV19,-,-,TGTGCCAGTAGTATAGATAACGGGGGTACGCAGTATTTT,CASSIDNGGTQYF
TRBJ1-5,TRBV29-1,-,-,TGCAGCGTTATTGTTTACGACAGAAATCAGCCCCAGCATTTT,CSVIVYDRNQPQHF
TRBJ2-7,TRBV19,-,TRBD1,TGTGCCAGTAGTTTGGGACAGGGGCCCTACGAGCAGTACTTC,CASSLGQGPYEQYF
TRBJ2-1,TRBV28,-,-,TGTGCCAGCAGACCCCGGGACTCAGCCCCCAACGGTCGTGAGCAGTTCTTC,CASRPRDSAPNGREQFF
TRBJ2-7,TRBV2,-,TRBD2,TGTGCCAGCAGTGAAGCGGGCGGGAGGGCCTACGAGCAGTACTTC,CASSEAGGRAYEQYF
TRBJ1-2,TRBV6-5,-,TRBD1,TGTGCCAGCAGCGACAGGGGGTCCGATGGCTACACCTTC,CASSDRGSDGYTF
TRBJ1-3,TRBV15,-,TRBD1,TGTGCCACCAGCAGACAACAGGGGGTCTCTGGAAACACCATATATTTT,CATSRQQGVSGNTIYF
TRBJ1-2,TRBV7-3,-,-,TGTGCCAGCAGCCCCAAACCAGGGGAGGGGGATTATGGCTACACCTTC,CASSPKPGEGDYGYTF
TRBJ1-1,TRBV6-1,-,TRBD1,TGTGCCAGCGGACAGGACGCCCGCCTTGGAGCTTTCTTT,CASGQDARLGAFF
TRBJ1-5,TRBV7-9,once,-,TGTGCCAGCAGCTTAGCCCATAGCAATCAGCCCCAGCATTTT,CASSLAHSNQPQHF
TRBJ2-1,TRBV6-5,-,-,TGTGCCAGCAGTCTCTGGATTGACAGCGAGCAGTTCTTC,CASSLWIDSEQFF
TRBJ2-1,TRBV9,-,TRBD2,TGTGCCAGCAGCGTAGACAGGAGACTAGCGGGAGCGTGGAATGAGCAGTTCTTC,CASSVDRRLAGAWNEQFF